This T cell receptor (beta chain) was recovered during a study of T-cell memory formation after mild COVID-19. The sample holds many counts of this clonotype. Its target is not known. Germline CDR1 and CDR2: SGHTA and FQGNSA. This CDR3 has 15 residues. J was trimmed by 8 bases and V by 5 bases; bases with no gene match: 11. TCRdb processed the 5' RACE reads anew with MiXCR; each CDR3 protein has one entry. The sample shows over 40,000 distinct CDR3 sequences, around 10% of them seen only once. General observations from the study: Day 15 to 85 contractors were CD4/CD8 balanced; later expanders leaned CD4+.

Material: PBMCs or a T cell subset sorted from them (not recorded which). The J gene is TRBJ2-1, the V gene TRBV7-2, with 8 nucleotides matching TRBD2. This receptor was obtained from a man younger than 30 who had mild COVID-19 (a few samples of this study predate the infection). Cell type and time point are not known. CDR3 sequence (DNA): TGTGCCAGCAGCCCCTATACCGGACTAGCCGATGAGCAGTTCTTC. The encoded protein is CASSPYTGLADEQFF.